The 3 T cell receptor beta chains below come from one sample, sequenced in a study of kidney transplant recipient with SARS-CoV-2 infection. MiXCR, applied by TCRdb to the reads, yields one record per CDR3 protein. The sample has some 220,000 distinct CDR3 sequences; around 28% are singletons. Sequenced here: a blood sample, sampled at baseline and on day 111 from a kidney transplant recipient. The receptors come from a male patient aged 25-45 years who had COVID-19 and was a kidney transplant recipient. These T cells may partly come from the graft donor.

In this sample, this clonotype turned up many times. The rearrangement uses TRBV3-1 and TRBJ1-2; no clear D gene. V was cut by 3 bases and J by 8 bases, with 16 bases left in between. This CDR3 is 14 amino acids long. Germline V gives CDR1 LGHDT, CDR2 YNNKEL (reference sequence). CDR3: CASSHRGRVGGYTF. The CDR3 coding sequence is TGTGCCAGCAGCCACCGTGGCCGAGTTGGGGGCTACACCTTC. Combining the CDR3 with reference TRBV3-1 and TRBJ1-2 gives the whole variable domain DTAVSQTPKYLVTQMGNDKSIKCEQNLGHDTMYWYKQDSKKFLKIMFSYNNKELIINETVPNRFSPKSPDKAHLNLHINSLELGDSAVYFCASSHRGRVGGYTFGSGTRLTVV.

This clonotype came up many times. The chain is built from TRBV7-9 and TRBJ1-4; D is ambiguous. The V end was cut by 3 bases, the J end by 5 bases, with 7 bases between. CDR1 and CDR2 (germline): SEHNR, FQNEAQ (reference sequence). There are 13 residues in the CDR3. The DNA for the CDR3 is TGTGCCAGCAGCTTCCAGTTGAATGAAAAACTGTTTTTT. Translation: CASSFQLNEKLFF.

This clonotype was recorded at least ten times. The CDR3 DNA follows: TGTGCCAGCAGCCTCCGGAATAAGTGCCGAAAGACCTATGGCTACACCTTC. Protein sequence: CASSLRNKCRKTYGYTF. The chain links TRBV7-7 to TRBJ1-2; no reliable D call. The V gene lost 5 bases and the J gene lost 4 bases, with 23 bases spanning the gap. CDR1 and CDR2 from the germline V gene are SSHAT and FNYEAQ (reference sequence). This CDR3 comprises 17 residues. The full variable domain, its missing parts supplied by reference TRBV7-7 and TRBJ1-2, is GAGVSQSPRYKVTKRGQDVTLRCDPISSHATLYWYQQALGQGPEFLTYFNYEAQPDKSGLPSDRFSAERPEGSISTLTIQRTEQRDSAMYRCASSLRNKCRKTYGYTFGSGTRLTVV.